This TCR beta chain was recovered during a study of blood T cells in healthy people across ages. Remarks on this clonotype: Its antigen remains unidentified.

Germline loops: CDR1 SNHLY, CDR2 FYNNEI. The CDR3 runs 17 residues. The V gene end was trimmed by 1 base and the J gene end by 5 bases; junction bases not matched to a gene: 10. The use of a sample-barcoded 5' primer and a J-beta primer mix characterized a second PCR of roughly 7 to 11 cycles. Template switching added a 12-random-nucleotide identifier to every cDNA molecule. TCRdb used MiXCR to reprocess the 5' RACE reads, holding one entry per CDR3 protein. This table holds around 870,000 distinct CDR3 sequences, 29% found once. Whole-study results and caveats: Fewer expanded clones and more diversity marked long-lived versus aged donors.

Collection of 8.5 to 10 milliliters of peripheral blood was performed for each donor. The rearrangement links TRBV2 to TRBJ2-3; TRBD2 matches 9 bases. Sequencing was performed on blood. The TCR sequence derives from a woman at least 80 years old in good health. Written as DNA, the CDR3 is TGTGCCAGCAGTGAAGGGTTGTTAGCGGGGGCCAGAGATACGCAGTATTTT. Residues: CASSEGLLAGARDTQYF. Full variable domain (rest looked up from reference TRBV2 and TRBJ2-3): EPEVTQTPSHQVTQMGQEVILRCVPISNHLYFYWYRQILGQKVEFLVSFYNNEISEKSEIFDDQFSVERPDGSNFTLKIRSTKLEDSAMYFCASSEGLLAGARDTQYFGPGTRLTVL.